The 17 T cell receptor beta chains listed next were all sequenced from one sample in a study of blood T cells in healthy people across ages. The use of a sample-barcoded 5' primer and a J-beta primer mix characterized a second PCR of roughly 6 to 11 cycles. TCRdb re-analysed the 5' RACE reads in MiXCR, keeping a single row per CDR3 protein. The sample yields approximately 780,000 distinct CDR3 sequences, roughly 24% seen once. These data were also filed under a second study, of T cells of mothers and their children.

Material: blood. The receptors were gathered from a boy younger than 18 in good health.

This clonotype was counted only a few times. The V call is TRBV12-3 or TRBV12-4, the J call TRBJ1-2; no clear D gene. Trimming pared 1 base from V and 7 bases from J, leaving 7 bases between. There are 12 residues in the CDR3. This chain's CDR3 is CASSLGHPGYTF. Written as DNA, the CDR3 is TGTGCCAGCAGTTTAGGGCATCCTGGCTACACCTTC.

In nucleotides, the CDR3 is TGTGCCAGCCGGGGGGCGAGCTCCTATAATTCACCCCTCCACTTT. This encodes CASRGASSYNSPLHF. V and J are TRBV27 and TRBJ1-6, with D perhaps matching TRBD1 (6 bases). CDR1 is MNHEY, CDR2 SMNVEV, per germline (reference sequence). V gave up 8 bases and J gave up 0 bases, with 11 bases separating them. The CDR3 is 15 amino acids.

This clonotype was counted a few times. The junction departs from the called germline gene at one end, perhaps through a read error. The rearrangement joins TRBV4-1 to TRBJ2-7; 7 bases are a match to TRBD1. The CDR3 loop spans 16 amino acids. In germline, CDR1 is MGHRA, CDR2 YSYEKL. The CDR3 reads CASTQDIRQGSYEQYF. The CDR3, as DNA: TGCGCCAGCACCCAAGATATTCGACAGGGCTCCTACGAGCAGTACTTC.

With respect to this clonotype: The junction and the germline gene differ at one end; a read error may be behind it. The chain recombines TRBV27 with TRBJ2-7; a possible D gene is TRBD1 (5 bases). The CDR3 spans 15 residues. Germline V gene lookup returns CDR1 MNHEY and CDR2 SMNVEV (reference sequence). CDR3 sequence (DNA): TGTGCCAGTAGTTTATTAATGAGCAGGGATTACGAGCAGTACTTC. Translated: CASSLLMSRDYEQYF.

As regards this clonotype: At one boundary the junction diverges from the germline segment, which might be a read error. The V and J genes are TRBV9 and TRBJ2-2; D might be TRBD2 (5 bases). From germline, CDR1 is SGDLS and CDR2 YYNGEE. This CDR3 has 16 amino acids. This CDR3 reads CASSVATSVSTGELFF. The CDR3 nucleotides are TGTGCCAGTAGCGTAGCTACGAGTGTGAGCACCGGGGAGCTGTTTTTT. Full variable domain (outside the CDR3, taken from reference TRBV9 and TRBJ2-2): DSGVTQTPKHLITATGQRVTLRCSPRSGDLSVYWYQQSLDQGLQFLIQYYNGEERAKGNILERFSAQQFPDLHSELNLSSLELGDSALYFCASSVATSVSTGELFFGEGSRLTVL.

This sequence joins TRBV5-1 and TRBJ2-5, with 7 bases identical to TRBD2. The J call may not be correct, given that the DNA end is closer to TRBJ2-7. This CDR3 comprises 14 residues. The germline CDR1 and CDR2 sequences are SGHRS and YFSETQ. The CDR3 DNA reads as TGCGCCAGCAGTTTTACTAGCGTGGGGAGCGAGCAGTACTTC. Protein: CASSFTSVGSEQYF.

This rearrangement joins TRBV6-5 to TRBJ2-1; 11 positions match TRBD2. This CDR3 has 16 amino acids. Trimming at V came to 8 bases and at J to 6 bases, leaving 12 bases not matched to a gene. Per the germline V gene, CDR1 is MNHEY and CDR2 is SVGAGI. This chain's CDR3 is CASVGGLAGGLNEQFF. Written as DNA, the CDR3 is TGTGCCAGCGTCGGGGGGCTAGCGGGGGGTCTCAATGAGCAGTTCTTC.

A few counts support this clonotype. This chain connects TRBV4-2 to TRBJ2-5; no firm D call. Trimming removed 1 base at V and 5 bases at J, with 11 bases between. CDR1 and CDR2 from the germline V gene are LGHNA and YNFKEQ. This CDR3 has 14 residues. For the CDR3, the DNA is TGTGCCAGCAGCCAAGGTCGCCTGTCGGAGACCCAGTACTTC. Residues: CASSQGRLSETQYF.

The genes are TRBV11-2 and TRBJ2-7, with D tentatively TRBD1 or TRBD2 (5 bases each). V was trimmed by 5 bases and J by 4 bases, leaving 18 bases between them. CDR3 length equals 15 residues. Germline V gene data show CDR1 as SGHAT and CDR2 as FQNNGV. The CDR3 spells CASSRTRGTGYEQYF. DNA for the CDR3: TGTGCCAGCAGCAGAACGAGGGGCACGGGATACGAGCAGTACTTC. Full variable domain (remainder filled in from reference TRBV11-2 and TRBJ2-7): EAGVAQSPRYKIIEKRQSVAFWCNPISGHATLYWYQQILGQGPKLLIQFQNNGVVDDSQLPKDRFSAERLKGVDSTLKIQPAKLEDSAVYLCASSRTRGTGYEQYFGPGTRLTVT.

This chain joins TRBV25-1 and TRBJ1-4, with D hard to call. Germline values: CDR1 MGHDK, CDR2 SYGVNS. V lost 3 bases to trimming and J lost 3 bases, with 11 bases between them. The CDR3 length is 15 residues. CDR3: CASSDDRSPNEKLFF. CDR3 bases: TGTGCCAGCAGTGATGATCGCAGCCCTAATGAAAAACTGTTTTTT.

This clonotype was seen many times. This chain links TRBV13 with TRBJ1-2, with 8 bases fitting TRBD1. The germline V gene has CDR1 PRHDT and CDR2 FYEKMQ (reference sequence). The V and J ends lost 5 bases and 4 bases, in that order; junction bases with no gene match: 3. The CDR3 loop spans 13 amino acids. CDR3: CASSTGQGYGYTF. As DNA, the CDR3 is TGTGCCAGCAGCACCGGACAGGGCTATGGCTACACCTTC.

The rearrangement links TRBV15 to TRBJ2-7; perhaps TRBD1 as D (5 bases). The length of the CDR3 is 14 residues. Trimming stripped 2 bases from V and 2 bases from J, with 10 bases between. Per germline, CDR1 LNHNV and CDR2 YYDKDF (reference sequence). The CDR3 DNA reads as TGTGCCACCAGCAGACAGGGTTTCACCTACGAGCAGTACTTC. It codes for CATSRQGFTYEQYF.

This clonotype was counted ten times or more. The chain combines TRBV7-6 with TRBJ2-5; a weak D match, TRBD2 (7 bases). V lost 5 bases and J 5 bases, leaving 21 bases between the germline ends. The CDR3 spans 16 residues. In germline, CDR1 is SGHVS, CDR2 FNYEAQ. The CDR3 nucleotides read TGTGCCAGCAGCCCGAGGGGGGGGTCATTAGTGGAGACCCAGTACTTC. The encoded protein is CASSPRGGSLVETQYF. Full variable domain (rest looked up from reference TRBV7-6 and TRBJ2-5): GAGVSQSPRYKVTKRGQDVALRCDPISGHVSLYWYRQALGQGPEFLTYFNYEAQQDKSGLPNDRFSAERPEGSISTLTIQRTEQRDSAMYRCASSPRGGSLVETQYFGPGTRLLVL.

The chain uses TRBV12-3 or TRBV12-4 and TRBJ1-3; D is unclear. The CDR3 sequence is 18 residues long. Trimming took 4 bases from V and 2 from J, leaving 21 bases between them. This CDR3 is CASSSQEETFAPGNTIYF. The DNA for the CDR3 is TGTGCCAGCAGTTCCCAGGAAGAAACCTTTGCCCCTGGAAACACCATATATTTT.

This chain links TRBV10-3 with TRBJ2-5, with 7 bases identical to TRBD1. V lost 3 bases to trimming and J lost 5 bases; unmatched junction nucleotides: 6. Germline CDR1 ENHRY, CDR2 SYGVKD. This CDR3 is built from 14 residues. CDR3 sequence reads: CAISDDRETETQYF. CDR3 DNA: TGTGCCATCAGTGATGACAGGGAAACGGAGACCCAGTACTTC.

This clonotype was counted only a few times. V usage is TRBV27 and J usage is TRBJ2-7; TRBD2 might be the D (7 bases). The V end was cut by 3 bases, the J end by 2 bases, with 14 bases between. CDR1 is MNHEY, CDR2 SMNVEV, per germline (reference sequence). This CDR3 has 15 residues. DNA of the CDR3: TGTGCCAGCAGTTTGGGGGGGGCAGCTACCTACGAGCAGTACTTC. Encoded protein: CASSLGGAATYEQYF.

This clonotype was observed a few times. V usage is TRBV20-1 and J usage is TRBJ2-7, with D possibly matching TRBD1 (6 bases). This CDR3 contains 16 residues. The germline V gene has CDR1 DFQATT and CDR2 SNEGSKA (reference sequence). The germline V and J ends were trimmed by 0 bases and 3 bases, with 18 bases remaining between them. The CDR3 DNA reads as TGCAGTGCTAGAGATCCTGGAACAGGGAGAGACTACGAGCAGTACTTC. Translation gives CSARDPGTGRDYEQYF.